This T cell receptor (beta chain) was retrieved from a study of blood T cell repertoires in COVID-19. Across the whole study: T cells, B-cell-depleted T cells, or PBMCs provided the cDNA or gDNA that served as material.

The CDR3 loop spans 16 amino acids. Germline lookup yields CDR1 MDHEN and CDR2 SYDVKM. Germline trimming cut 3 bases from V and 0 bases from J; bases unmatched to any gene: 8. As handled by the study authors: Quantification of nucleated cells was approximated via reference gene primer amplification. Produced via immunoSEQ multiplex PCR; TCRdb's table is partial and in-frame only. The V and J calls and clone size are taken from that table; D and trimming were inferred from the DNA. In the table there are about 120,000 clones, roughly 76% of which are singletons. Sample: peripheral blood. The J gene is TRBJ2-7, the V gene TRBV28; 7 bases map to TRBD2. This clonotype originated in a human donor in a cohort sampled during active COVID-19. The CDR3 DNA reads TGTGCCAGCAGTTTGTTTGGTAGCGGGTCCTCCTACGAGCAGTACTTC. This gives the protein CASSLFGSGSSYEQYF.